This T cell receptor (beta chain) was identified in a study of T cells in Graves' hyperthyroidism and ophthalmopathy. For the study at large: Blood was drawn when the patient was first diagnosed and still untreated.

The investigators amplified TCR beta CDR3 regions from RNA transcripts. TCR CDR3 regions were first amplified by RT-PCR with HTBI primers. TCRdb redid the calling of the multiplex PCR reads with MiXCR, one entry per CDR3 protein. The sample consists of about 250,000 distinct CDR3 sequences, roughly a quarter of them appearing once. The CDR3 contains 15 residues. V gave up 0 bases and J gave up 8 bases, with 13 bases separating them. Per germline, CDR1 MNHEY and CDR2 SVGAGI. The sample holds many counts of this clonotype. Under 12 ml fresh peripheral blood yielded the PBMCs. The sequencing sample was made of blood. This chain connects TRBV6-5 to TRBJ2-2, with no clear D. The TCR originated in a woman in her thirties or forties with Graves' ophthalmopathy. CDR3 sequence: CASSYSSQRSGELFF. CDR3 bases: TGTGCCAGCAGTTACTCGTCTCAGAGATCGGGGGAGCTGTTTTTT.